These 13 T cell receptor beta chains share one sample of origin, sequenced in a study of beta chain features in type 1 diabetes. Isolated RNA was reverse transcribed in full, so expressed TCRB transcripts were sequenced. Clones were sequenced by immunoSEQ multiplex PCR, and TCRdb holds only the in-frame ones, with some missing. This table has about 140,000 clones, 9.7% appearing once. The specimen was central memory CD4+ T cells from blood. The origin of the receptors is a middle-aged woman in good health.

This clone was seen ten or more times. The CDR3 sequence is CASSQGQGTEAFF. The CDR3 region has the DNA TGTGCCAGCAGCCAAGGGCAGGGCACTGAAGCTTTCTTT. This rearrangement joins TRBV14 to TRBJ1-1; TRBD1 might be the D (5 bases). V shed 1 base and J shed 4 bases, with 7 bases lying between them. In germline, CDR1 is SGHDN, CDR2 FVKESK. The CDR3 is 13 residues long.

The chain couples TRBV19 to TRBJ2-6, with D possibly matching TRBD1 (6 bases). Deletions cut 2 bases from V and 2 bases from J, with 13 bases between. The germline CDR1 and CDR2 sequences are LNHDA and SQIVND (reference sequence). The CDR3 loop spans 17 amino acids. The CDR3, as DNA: TGTGCCAGTAGTATACCGAGGGGGAATACTGGGGCCAACGTCCTGACTTTC. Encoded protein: CASSIPRGNTGANVLTF.

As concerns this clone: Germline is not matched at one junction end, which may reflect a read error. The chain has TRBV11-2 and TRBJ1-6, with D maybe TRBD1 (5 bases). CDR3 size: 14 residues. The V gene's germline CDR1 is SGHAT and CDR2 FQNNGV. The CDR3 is CASSFSRDNSPLHF. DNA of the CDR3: TGTGCCAGCAGCTTCTCCAGGGATAACTCACCCCTCCACTTT.

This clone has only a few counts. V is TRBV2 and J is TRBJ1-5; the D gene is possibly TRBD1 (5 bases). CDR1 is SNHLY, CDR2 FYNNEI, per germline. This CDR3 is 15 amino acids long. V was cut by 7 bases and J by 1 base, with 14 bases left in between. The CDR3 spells CASTYLRGSNQPQHF. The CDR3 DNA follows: TGTGCCAGCACCTATCTTAGGGGCAGCAATCAGCCCCAGCATTTT. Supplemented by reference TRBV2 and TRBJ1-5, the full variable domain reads EPEVTQTPSHQVTQMGQEVILRCVPISNHLYFYWYRQILGQKVEFLVSFYNNEISEKSEIFDDQFSVERPDGSNFTLKIRSTKLEDSAMYFCASTYLRGSNQPQHFGDGTRLSIL.

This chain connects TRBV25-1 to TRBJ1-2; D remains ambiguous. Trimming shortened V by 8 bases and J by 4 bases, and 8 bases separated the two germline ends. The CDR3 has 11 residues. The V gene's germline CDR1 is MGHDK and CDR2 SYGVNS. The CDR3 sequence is CASADLYGYTF. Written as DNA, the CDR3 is TGTGCCAGCGCGGATCTCTATGGCTACACCTTC.

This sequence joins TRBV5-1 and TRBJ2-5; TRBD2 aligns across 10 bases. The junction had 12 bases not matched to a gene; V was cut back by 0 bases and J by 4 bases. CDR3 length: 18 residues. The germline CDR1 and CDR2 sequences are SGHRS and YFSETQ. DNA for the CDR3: TGCGCCAGCAGCTTGGACGCTAGCGGGGGCCCAAACGGAGAGACCCAGTACTTC. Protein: CASSLDASGGPNGETQYF.

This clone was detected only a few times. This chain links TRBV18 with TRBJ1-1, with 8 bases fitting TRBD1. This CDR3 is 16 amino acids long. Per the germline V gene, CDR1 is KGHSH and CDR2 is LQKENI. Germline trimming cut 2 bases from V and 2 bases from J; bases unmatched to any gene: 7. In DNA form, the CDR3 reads TGTGCCAGCTCACCAGGGACAGGAGGGATAAACACTGAAGCTTTCTTT. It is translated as CASSPGTGGINTEAFF.

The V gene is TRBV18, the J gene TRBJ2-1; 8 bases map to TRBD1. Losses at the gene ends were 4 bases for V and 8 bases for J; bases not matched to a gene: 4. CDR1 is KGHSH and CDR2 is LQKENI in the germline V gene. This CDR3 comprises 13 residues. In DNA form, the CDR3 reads TGTGCCAGCTCACTTGACAGGGGTGATGAGCAGTTCTTC. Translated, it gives CASSLDRGDEQFF.

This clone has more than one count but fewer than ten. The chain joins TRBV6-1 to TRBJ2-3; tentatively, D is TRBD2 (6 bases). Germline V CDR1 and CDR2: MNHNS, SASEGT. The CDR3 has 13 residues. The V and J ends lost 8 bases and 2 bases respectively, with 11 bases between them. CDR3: CASRGDYTDTQYF. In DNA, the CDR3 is TGTGCCAGCCGCGGGGATTACACAGATACGCAGTATTTT.

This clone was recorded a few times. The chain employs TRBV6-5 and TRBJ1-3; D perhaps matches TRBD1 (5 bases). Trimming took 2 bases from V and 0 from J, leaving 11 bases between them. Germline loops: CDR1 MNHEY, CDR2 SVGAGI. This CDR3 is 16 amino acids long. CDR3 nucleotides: TGTGCCAGCAGTTACCATCCCAGGGACTCTGGAAACACCATATATTTT. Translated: CASSYHPRDSGNTIYF.

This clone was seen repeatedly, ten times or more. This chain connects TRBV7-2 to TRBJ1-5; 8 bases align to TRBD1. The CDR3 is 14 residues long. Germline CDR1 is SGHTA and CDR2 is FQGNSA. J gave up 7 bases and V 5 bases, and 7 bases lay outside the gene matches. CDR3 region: CASSTTWTGQPQHF. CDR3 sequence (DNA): TGTGCCAGCAGCACTACGTGGACAGGGCAGCCCCAGCATTTT.

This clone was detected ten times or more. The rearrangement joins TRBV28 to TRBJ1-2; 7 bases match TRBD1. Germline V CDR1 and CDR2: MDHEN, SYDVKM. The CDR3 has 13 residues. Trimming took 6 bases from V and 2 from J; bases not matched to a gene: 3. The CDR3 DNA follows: TGTGCCAGCAGCCTACAGGGGAACTATGGCTACACCTTC. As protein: CASSLQGNYGYTF.

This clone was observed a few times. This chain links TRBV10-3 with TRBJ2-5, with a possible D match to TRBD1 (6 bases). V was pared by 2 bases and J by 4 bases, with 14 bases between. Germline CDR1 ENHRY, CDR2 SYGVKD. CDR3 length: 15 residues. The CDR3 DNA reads TGTGCCATCAGTGAGGACTGGACAGTCGCAGAGACCCAGTACTTC. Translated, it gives CAISEDWTVAETQYF.